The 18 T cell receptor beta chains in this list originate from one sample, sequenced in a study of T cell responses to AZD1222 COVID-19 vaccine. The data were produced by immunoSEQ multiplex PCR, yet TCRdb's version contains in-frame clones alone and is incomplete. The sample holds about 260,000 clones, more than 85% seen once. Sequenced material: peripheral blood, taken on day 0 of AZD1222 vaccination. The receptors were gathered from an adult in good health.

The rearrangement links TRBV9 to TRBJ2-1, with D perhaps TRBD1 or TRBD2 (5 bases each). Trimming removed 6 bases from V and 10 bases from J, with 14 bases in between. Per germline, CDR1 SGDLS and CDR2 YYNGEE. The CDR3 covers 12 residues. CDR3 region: CASTSLWGEQFF. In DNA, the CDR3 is TGTGCCAGCACCTCACTTTGGGGGGAGCAGTTCTTC.

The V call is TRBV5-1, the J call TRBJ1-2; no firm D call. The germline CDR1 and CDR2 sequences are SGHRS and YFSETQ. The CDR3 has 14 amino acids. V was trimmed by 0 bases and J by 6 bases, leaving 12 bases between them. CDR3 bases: TGCGCCAGCAGCTTGGCCGCCGGGTGGAATGGCTACACCTTC. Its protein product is CASSLAAGWNGYTF.

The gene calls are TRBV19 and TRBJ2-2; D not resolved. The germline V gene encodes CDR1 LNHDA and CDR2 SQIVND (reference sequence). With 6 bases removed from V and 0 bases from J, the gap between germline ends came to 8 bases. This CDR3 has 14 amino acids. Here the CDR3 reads CASRAGTNTGELFF. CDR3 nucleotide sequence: TGTGCCAGTAGGGCCGGCACGAACACCGGGGAGCTGTTTTTT.

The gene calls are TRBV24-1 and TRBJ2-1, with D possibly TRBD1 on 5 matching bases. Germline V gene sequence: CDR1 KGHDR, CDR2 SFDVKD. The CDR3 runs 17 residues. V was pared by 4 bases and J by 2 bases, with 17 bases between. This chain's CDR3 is CATSDADKRSPYNEQFF. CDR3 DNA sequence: TGTGCCACCAGTGACGCGGACAAAAGAAGCCCCTACAATGAGCAGTTCTTC.

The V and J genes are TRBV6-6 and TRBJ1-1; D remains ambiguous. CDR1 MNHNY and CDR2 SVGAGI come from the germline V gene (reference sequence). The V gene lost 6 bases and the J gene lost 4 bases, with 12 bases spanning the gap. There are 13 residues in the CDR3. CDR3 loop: CASSPPVGTEAFF. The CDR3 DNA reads TGTGCCAGCAGCCCCCCGGTTGGCACTGAAGCTTTCTTT.

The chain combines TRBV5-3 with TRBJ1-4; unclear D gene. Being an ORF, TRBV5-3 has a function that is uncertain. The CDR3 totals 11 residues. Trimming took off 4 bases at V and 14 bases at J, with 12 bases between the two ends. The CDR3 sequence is CARSLGRGLFF. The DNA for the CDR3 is TGTGCCAGAAGCCTTGGTCGTGGGCTGTTTTTT.

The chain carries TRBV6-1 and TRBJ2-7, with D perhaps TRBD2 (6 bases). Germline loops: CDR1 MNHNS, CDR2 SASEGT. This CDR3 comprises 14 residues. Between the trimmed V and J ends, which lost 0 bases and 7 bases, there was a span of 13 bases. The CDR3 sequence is CASSEAMGLREQYF. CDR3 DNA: TGTGCCAGCAGTGAAGCAATGGGACTTAGGGAGCAGTACTTC.

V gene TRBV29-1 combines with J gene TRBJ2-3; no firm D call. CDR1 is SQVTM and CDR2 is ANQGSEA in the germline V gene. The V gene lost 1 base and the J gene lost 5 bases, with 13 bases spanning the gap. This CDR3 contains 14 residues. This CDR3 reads CSVEGTVLLDTQYF. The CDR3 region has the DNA TGCAGCGTTGAAGGGACGGTGCTATTAGATACGCAGTATTTT.

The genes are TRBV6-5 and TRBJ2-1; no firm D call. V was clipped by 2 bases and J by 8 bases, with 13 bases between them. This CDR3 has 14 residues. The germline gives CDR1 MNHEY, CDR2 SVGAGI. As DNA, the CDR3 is TGTGCCAGCAGTTACCTCGGACCTCTCGATGAGCAGTTCTTC. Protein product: CASSYLGPLDEQFF.

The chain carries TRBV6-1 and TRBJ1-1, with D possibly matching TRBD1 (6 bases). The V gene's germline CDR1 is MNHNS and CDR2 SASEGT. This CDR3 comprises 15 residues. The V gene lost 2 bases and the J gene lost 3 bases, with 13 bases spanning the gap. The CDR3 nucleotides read TGTGCCAGCAGTGAAACAGGGCCCCCGTACACTGAAGCTTTCTTT. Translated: CASSETGPPYTEAFF.

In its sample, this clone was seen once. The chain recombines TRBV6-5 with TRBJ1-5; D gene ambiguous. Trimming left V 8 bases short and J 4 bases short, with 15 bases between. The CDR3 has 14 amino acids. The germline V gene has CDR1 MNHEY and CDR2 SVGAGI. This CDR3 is CASGLRQRNQPQHF. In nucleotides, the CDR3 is TGTGCCAGCGGACTGAGGCAGCGGAATCAGCCCCAGCATTTT.

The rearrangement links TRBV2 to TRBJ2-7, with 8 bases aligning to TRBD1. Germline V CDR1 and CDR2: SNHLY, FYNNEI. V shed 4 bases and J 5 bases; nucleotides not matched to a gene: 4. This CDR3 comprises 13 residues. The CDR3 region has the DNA TGTGCCAGCAGTGGACAGGGGAGCAACGAGCAGTACTTC. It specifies CASSGQGSNEQYF.

CDR3 in DNA: TGTGCCAGCAGTTACCCGACAGGGATCTATGGCTACACCTTC. Its protein product is CASSYPTGIYGYTF. The V and J genes are TRBV28 and TRBJ1-2; 7 bases map to TRBD1. J was trimmed by 4 bases and V by 4 bases; bases with no gene match: 6. CDR3 length: 14 amino acids. The germline CDR1 and CDR2 sequences are MDHEN and SYDVKM.

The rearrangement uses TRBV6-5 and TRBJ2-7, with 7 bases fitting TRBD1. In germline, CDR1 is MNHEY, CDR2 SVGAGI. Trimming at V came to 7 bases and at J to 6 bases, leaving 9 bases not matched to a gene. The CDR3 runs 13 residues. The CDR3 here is CASNIRQGTEQYF. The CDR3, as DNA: TGTGCCAGCAATATCAGACAGGGCACCGAGCAGTACTTC.

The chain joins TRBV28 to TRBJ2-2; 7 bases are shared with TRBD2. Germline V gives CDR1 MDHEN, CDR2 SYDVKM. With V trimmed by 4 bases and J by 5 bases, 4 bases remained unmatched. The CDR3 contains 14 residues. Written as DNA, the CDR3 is TGTGCCAGCAGTTACCCGGGGGGTACCGGGGAGCTGTTTTTT. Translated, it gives CASSYPGGTGELFF.

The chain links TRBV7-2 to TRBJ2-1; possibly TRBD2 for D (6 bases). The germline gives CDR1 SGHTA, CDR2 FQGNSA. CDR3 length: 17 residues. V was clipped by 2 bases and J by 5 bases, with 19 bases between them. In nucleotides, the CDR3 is TGTGCCAGCAGCTTAATGGCTAGCGCTTTTTGGGACAATGAGCAGTTCTTC. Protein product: CASSLMASAFWDNEQFF.

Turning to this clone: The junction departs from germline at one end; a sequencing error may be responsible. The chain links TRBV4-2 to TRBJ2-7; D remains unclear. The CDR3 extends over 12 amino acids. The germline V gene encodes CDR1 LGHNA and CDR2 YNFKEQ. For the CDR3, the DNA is TGTGCCAGCAGCCAAGATCTAAGCACGCTCCGCTTC. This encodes CASSQDLSTLRF.

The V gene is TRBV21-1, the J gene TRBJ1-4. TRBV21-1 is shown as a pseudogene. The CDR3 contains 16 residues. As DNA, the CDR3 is TGTGCCAGCAGCAAAGTCGAAGGGGAGACTAATGAAAAACTGTTTTTT. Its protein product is CASSKVEGETNEKLFF.